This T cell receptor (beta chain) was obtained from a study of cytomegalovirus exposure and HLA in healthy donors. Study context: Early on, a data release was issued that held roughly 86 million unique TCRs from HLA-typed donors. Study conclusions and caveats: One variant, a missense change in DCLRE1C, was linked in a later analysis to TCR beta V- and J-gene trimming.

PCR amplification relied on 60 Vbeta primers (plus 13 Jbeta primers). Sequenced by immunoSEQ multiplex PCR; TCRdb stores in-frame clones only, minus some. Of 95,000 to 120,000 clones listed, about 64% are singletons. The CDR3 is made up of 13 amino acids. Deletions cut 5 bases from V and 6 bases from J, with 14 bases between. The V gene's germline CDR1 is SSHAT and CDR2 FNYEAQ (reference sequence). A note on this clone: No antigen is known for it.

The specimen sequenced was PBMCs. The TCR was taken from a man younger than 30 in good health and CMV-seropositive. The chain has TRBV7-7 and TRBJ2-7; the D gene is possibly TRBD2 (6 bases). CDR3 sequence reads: CASSQGLLLEQYF. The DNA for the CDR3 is TGTGCCAGCAGCCAGGGACTTCTTCTCGAGCAGTACTTC.